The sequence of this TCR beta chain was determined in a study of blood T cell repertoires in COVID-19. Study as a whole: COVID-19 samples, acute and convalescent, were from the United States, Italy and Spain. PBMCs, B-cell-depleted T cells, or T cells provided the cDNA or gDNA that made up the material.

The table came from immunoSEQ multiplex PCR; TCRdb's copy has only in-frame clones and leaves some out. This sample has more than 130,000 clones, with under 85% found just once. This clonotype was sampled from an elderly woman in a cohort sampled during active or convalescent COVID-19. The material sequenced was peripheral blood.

The CDR3 DNA sequence: TGTGCCAGCAGCAGGGACAGGGCCCAAGAGACCCAGTACTTC. Residues: CASSRDRAQETQYF. This chain connects TRBV7-2 to TRBJ2-5; 9 nucleotides align to TRBD1. V lost 5 bases to trimming and J lost 1 base; unmatched junction nucleotides: 2. The CDR3 consists of 14 residues. Germline V gene lookup returns CDR1 SGHTA and CDR2 FQGNSA.